The T cell receptor (beta chain) under discussion was sequenced for a study of T cell responses to AZD1222 COVID-19 vaccine. Study observations and caveats: Breadth and depth of Spike-specific TCRs rose after two AZD1222 doses. Unmutated variant regions are reportedly targeted by nearly half of spike-specific TCRs.

This CDR3 is built from 14 residues. Germline V lookup: CDR1 SGHNT, CDR2 YENEEA. Trimming stripped 7 bases from V and 0 bases from J, with 13 bases between. With regard to this clone: Antigen unknown.

Assay used: immunoSEQ multiplex PCR; TCRdb lists only in-frame clones, some missing. The sample has around 130,000 clones, around 86% seen once. Material: peripheral blood, obtained 28 days after the second AZD1222 dose. The chain combines TRBV11-3 with TRBJ2-7; no firm D call. The origin of this receptor is an adult who received the AZD1222 COVID-19 vaccine. In DNA, the CDR3 is TGTGCCAGCACCCGTGGCCGGAGCTCCTACGAGCAGTACTTC. Translation: CASTRGRSSYEQYF.